This T cell receptor (beta chain) was recorded in a study of blood T cell repertoires in COVID-19. At the level of the study: The United States, Italy and Spain provided the acute and convalescent COVID-19 samples.

The CDR3 consists of 14 residues. Germline CDR1 and CDR2: SGDLS and YYNGEE. The trim removed 4 bases at V and 3 bases at J, leaving 5 bases unmatched. TCRdb's table, derived via immunoSEQ multiplex PCR, lists solely in-frame clones and lacks some. Of approximately 80,000 clones listed, approximately 90% are singletons. This chain connects TRBV9 to TRBJ1-2; 8 nucleotides match TRBD1. The sample comprised peripheral blood. This receptor was obtained from a woman older than 75 with acute or convalescent COVID-19. CDR3 sequence reads: CASSRTGYDYGYTF. The CDR3 region has the DNA TGTGCCAGCAGCAGGACAGGGTACGACTATGGCTACACCTTC.